This T cell receptor (beta chain) originates from a study of T cells in Graves' hyperthyroidism and ophthalmopathy. From RNA transcripts, TCR beta CDR3 regions were amplified. HTBI primers were the set used in a first-round RT-PCR of the TCR CDR3. TCRdb re-derived calls from the multiplex PCR reads in MiXCR, one entry per CDR3 protein. Found here are about 480,000 distinct CDR3 sequences, 24% of them singletons; the top ten hold about 11%. This CDR3 spans 14 amino acids. Trimming cost V 1 base and J 4 bases; bases outside gene matches: 3. Germline V CDR1 and CDR2: LNHNV, YYDKDF (reference sequence). As for this clonotype: Its specificity is unknown.

Overall study results and limits: Most expanded thyroid clonotypes above 0.001 recurred in blood.

V is TRBV15 and J is TRBJ1-1, with 7 bases matching TRBD1. Sequences were obtained from blood. The TCR sequence derives from a woman aged 25 to 39 with Graves' ophthalmopathy. The CDR3 bases are TGTGCCACCAGCAGAGGACAGGGAGTCACTGAAGCTTTCTTT. This gives the protein CATSRGQGVTEAFF.